Below are 18 T cell receptor beta chains sequenced from a single sample in a study of blood T cell repertoires in COVID-19. Assay used: immunoSEQ multiplex PCR; TCRdb lists only in-frame clones, some missing. The sample records around 95,000 clones, just over 85% being singletons. Sequencing input: peripheral blood. The receptors derive from a human donor in a cohort sampled during active COVID-19.

This chain uses TRBV4-2 with TRBJ2-7; a weak D match, TRBD2 (6 bases). There are 14 residues in the CDR3. Trimming pared 0 bases from V and 3 bases from J, leaving 9 bases between. Per germline, CDR1 LGHNA and CDR2 YNFKEQ. CDR3 residues: CASSQDREVYEQYF. CDR3 DNA: TGTGCCAGCAGCCAAGACAGGGAGGTCTACGAGCAGTACTTC.

The chain combines TRBV18 with TRBJ2-5, with D maybe TRBD1 (6 bases). Germline V gene sequence: CDR1 KGHSH, CDR2 LQKENI. Trimming left V 0 bases short and J 7 bases short, with 15 bases between. The CDR3 has 15 amino acids. The CDR3 loop is CASSPPRGGPGTQYF. The CDR3 bases are TGTGCCAGCTCACCACCGAGAGGGGGTCCGGGGACCCAGTACTTC.

This clone was seen just once. This rearrangement joins TRBV19 to TRBJ2-1; 10 positions match TRBD2. In germline, CDR1 is LNHDA, CDR2 SQIVND (reference sequence). The CDR3 has 19 amino acids. J was trimmed by 2 bases and V by 1 base; bases with no gene match: 11. CDR3 protein: CASSIGDSGRSWAYNEQFF. DNA of the CDR3: TGTGCCAGTAGTATAGGGGATAGCGGGAGGAGCTGGGCCTACAATGAGCAGTTCTTC.

The J gene is TRBJ1-2, the V gene TRBV6-6; tentative D call: TRBD1 (6 bases). The V gene's germline CDR1 is MNHNY and CDR2 SVGAGI (reference sequence). Trimming pared 6 bases from V and 2 bases from J, leaving 10 bases between. This CDR3 comprises 13 residues. CDR3 sequence reads: CASRKGDNYGYTF. CDR3 in DNA: TGTGCCAGCAGGAAGGGGGACAACTATGGCTACACCTTC.

This chain links TRBV4-1 with TRBJ2-1; a weak D match, TRBD1 (5 bases). The V end was cut by 7 bases, the J end by 4 bases, with 11 bases between. Germline CDR1 and CDR2: MGHRA and YSYEKL. There are 13 residues in the CDR3. The CDR3 DNA reads TGCGCCAGCACCAACCAGGGATACAATGAGCAGTTCTTC. Translated: CASTNQGYNEQFF.

The V call is TRBV28, the J call TRBJ2-3, with D possibly TRBD2 on 5 matching bases. V was shortened by 6 bases and J by 5 bases, with 18 bases between the two germline ends. CDR3 size: 15 residues. Per the germline V gene, CDR1 is MDHEN and CDR2 is SYDVKM. The CDR3 loop is CASSRLPGRGDTQYF. CDR3 nucleotide sequence: TGTGCCAGCAGCCGGCTCCCGGGGAGAGGAGATACGCAGTATTTT.

J is TRBJ2-1 and V is TRBV14; D may be TRBD2 (6 bases). Germline V CDR1 and CDR2: SGHDN, FVKESK. The V gene lost 0 bases and the J gene lost 3 bases, with 15 bases spanning the gap. The CDR3 has 17 amino acids. The CDR3 nucleotides are TGTGCCAGCAGCCAAGATCGTATACTAGCAGGCTACAATGAGCAGTTCTTC. This codes for CASSQDRILAGYNEQFF.

This clone appeared a few times. The chain joins TRBV18 to TRBJ2-2; TRBD1 matches 10 bases. The CDR3 is 17 residues long. Germline CDR1 and CDR2: KGHSH and LQKENI. V dropped 4 bases and J dropped 0; count of bases not matched to a gene: 5. CDR3 coding DNA: TGTGCCAGCTCACGGACAGGACAGGGGGCGAACACCGGGGAGCTGTTTTTT. Translation gives CASSRTGQGANTGELFF. The full variable domain, with the rest looked up from reference TRBV18 and TRBJ2-2, is NAGVMQNPRHLVRRRGQEARLRCSPMKGHSHVYWYRQLPEEGLKFMVYLQKENIIDESGMPKERFSAEFPKEGPSILRIQQVVRGDSAAYFCASSRTGQGANTGELFFGEGSRLTVL.

V usage is TRBV9 and J usage is TRBJ1-2; TRBD1 matches at 7 bases. The germline V gene encodes CDR1 SGDLS and CDR2 YYNGEE. The CDR3 spans 16 residues. V shed 0 bases and J 4 bases; nucleotides not matched to a gene: 9. The CDR3 region is CASSVADRVGFYGYTF. CDR3 coding DNA: TGTGCCAGCAGCGTAGCAGACAGGGTGGGCTTCTATGGCTACACCTTC.

The genes are TRBV5-6 and TRBJ1-1; D is unclear. The CDR3 totals 15 residues. Germline CDR1 SGHDT, CDR2 YYEEEE. V lost 4 bases and J 1 base, leaving 14 bases between the germline ends. CDR3 in DNA: TGTGCCAGCAGCGACACACTACGGGAGAACACTGAAGCTTTCTTT. Its protein is CASSDTLRENTEAFF.

This clone was counted a single time. This chain joins TRBV3-1 (or the pseudogene TRBV3-2) and TRBJ1-3; D is ambiguous. The CDR3 consists of 15 residues. Looked up from germline, CDR1 is LGHDT and CDR2 is YNNKEL (reference sequence). V shed 4 bases and J shed 0 bases, with 10 bases lying between them. CDR3: CASSPREGSGNTIYF. The CDR3 DNA sequence: TGTGCCAGCAGCCCCCGGGAAGGCTCTGGAAACACCATATATTTT.

The chain couples TRBV3-1 (or the pseudogene TRBV3-2) to TRBJ2-4; 7 nucleotides match TRBD1. CDR3 length equals 17 residues. Per the germline V gene, CDR1 is LGHDT and CDR2 is YNNKEL (reference sequence). V was clipped by 3 bases and J by 0 bases; unmatched bases: 8. The CDR3 DNA follows: TGTGCCAGCAGCCAGGACCGACAGGGAATAGCCAAAAACATTCAGTACTTC. Protein sequence: CASSQDRQGIAKNIQYF.

The rearrangement uses TRBV3-1 (or the pseudogene TRBV3-2) and TRBJ2-3; TRBD2 aligns across 10 bases. Germline V lookup: CDR1 LGHDT, CDR2 YNNKEL (reference sequence). The CDR3 covers 17 residues. Losses at the gene ends were 1 base for V and 2 bases for J; bases not matched to a gene: 6. The CDR3 protein is CASSQGSGRVNTDTQYF. The CDR3, as DNA: TGTGCCAGCAGCCAAGGGAGCGGGAGGGTAAACACAGATACGCAGTATTTT.

This sequence joins TRBV5-1 and TRBJ1-1; no clear D. V was pared by 4 bases and J by 3 bases, with 16 bases between. The CDR3 consists of 15 residues. In germline, CDR1 is SGHRS, CDR2 YFSETQ. CDR3 sequence reads: CASSLGGNGYTEAFF. Here the CDR3 DNA reads TGCGCCAGCAGCCTTGGAGGAAACGGGTACACTGAAGCTTTCTTT.

The genes are TRBV28 and TRBJ1-1, with 8 bases matching TRBD1. The CDR3 contains 12 residues. Germline V gene sequence: CDR1 MDHEN, CDR2 SYDVKM. The trim removed 5 bases at V and 8 bases at J, leaving 4 bases unmatched. CDR3 coding DNA: TGTGCCAGCAGTCAGGACAGGGCAGAAGCTTTCTTT. Amino acid sequence: CASSQDRAEAFF.

The chain employs TRBV28 and TRBJ1-2; no definite D call. The germline CDR1 and CDR2 sequences are MDHEN and SYDVKM. V was clipped by 11 bases and J by 8 bases, with 12 bases between them. This CDR3 has 10 residues. CDR3 DNA sequence: TGTGCCGTGGGAGATAGGGGCTACACCTTC. It yields the protein CAVGDRGYTF.

The rearrangement links TRBV5-1 to TRBJ2-7; D gene ambiguous. V was clipped by 2 bases and J by 2 bases, with 14 bases between them. Looked up from germline, CDR1 is SGHRS and CDR2 is YFSETQ. The CDR3 length is 15 residues. CDR3 residues: CASSFDSGQTYEQYF. The DNA of the CDR3 is TGCGCCAGCAGCTTTGATTCTGGCCAGACCTACGAGCAGTACTTC.

The rearrangement joins TRBV3-1 (or the pseudogene TRBV3-2) to TRBJ2-3; a weak D match, TRBD2 (6 bases). The germline V and J ends were trimmed by 0 bases and 8 bases, with 15 bases remaining between them. The CDR3 covers 15 residues. Looked up from germline, CDR1 is LGHDT and CDR2 is YNNKEL (reference sequence). CDR3 sequence reads: CASSQDSGGVGTQYF. CDR3 coding DNA: TGTGCCAGCAGCCAAGATTCCGGGGGAGTGGGTACGCAGTATTTT.